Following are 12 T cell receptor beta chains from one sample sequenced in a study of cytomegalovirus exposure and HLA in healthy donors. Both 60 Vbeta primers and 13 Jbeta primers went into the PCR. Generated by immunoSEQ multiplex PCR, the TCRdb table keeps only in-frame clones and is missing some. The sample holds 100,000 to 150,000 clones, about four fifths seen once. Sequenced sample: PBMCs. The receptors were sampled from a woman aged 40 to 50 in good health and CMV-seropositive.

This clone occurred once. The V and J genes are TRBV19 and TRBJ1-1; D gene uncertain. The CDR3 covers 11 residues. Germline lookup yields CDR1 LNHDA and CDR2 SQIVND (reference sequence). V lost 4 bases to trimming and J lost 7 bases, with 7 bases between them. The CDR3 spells CASSTLNEAFF. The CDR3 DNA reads TGTGCCAGTAGTACCCTTAATGAAGCTTTCTTT.

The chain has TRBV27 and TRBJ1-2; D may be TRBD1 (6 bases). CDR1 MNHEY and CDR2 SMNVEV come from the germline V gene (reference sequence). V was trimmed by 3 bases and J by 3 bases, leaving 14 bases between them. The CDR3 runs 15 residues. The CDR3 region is CASSLGAGTDYGYTF. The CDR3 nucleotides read TGTGCCAGCAGTTTGGGGGCTGGGACCGACTATGGCTACACCTTC.

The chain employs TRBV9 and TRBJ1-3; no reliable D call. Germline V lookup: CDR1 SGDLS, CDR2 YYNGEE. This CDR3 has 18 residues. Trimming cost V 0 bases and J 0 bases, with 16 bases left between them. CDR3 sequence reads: CASSVEAFSGSSGNTIYF. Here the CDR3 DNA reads TGTGCCAGCAGCGTAGAAGCCTTCAGCGGCAGCTCTGGAAACACCATATATTTT.

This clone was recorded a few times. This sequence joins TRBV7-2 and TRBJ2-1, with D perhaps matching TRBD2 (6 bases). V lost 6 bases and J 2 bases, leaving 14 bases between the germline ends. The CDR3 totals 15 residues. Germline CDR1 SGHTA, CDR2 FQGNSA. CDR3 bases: TGTGCCAGCAGGGCTAGCGCCTCGGCCTACAATGAGCAGTTCTTC. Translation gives CASRASASAYNEQFF.

CDR3 DNA: TGTGCCAGCAACGGCGGGGGCAATCAGCCCCAGCATTTT. This gives the protein CASNGGGNQPQHF. V is TRBV6-6 and J is TRBJ1-5; D unresolved. CDR1 is MNHNY, CDR2 SVGAGI, per germline (reference sequence). CDR3 size: 13 residues. V shed 7 bases and J shed 2 bases, with 9 bases lying between them.

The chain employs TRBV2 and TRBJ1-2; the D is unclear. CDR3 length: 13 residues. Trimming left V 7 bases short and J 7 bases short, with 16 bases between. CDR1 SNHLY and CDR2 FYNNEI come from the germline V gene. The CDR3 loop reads CASIVGISGGYTF. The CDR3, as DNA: TGTGCCAGCATCGTCGGGATCTCCGGTGGCTACACCTTC.

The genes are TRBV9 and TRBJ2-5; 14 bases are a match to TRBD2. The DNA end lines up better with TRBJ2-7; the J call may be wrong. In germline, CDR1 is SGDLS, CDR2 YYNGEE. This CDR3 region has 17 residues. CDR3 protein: CASSPTTSGRARGEQYF. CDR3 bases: TGTGCCAGCAGCCCAACGACTAGCGGGAGGGCCCGGGGCGAGCAGTACTTC.

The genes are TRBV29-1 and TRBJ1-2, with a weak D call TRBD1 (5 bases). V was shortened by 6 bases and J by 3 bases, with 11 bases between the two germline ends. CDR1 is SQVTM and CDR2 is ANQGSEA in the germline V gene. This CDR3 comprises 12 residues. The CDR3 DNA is TGCAGCGTAACCACGGGGGACTATGGCTACACCTTC. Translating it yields CSVTTGDYGYTF. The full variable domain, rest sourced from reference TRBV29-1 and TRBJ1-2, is SAVISQKPSRDICQRGTSLTIQCQVDSQVTMMFWYRQQPGQSLTLIATANQGSEATYESGFVIDKFPISRPNLTFSTLTVSNMSPEDSSIYLCSVTTGDYGYTFGSGTRLTVV.

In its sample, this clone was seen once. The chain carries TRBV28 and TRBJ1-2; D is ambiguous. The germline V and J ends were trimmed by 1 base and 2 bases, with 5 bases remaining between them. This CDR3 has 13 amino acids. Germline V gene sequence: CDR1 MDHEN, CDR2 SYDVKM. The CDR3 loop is CASSLFQNYGYTF. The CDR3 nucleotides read TGTGCCAGCAGTTTATTCCAGAACTATGGCTACACCTTC.

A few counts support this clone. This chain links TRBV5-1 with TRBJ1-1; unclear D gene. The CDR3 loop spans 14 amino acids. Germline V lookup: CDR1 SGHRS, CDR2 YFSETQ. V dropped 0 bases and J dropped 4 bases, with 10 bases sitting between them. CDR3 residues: CASSLAVDGTEAFF. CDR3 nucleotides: TGCGCCAGCAGCTTGGCGGTAGATGGCACTGAAGCTTTCTTT.

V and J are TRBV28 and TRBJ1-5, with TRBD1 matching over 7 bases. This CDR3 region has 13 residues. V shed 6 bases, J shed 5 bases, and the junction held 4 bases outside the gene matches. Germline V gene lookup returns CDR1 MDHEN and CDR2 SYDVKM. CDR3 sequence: CASRTGVDQPQHF. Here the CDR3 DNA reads TGTGCCAGCAGAACAGGGGTGGATCAGCCCCAGCATTTT.

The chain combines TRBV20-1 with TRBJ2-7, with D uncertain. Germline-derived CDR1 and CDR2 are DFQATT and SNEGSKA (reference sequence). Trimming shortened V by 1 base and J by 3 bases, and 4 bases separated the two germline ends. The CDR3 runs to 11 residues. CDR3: CSARGVYEQYF. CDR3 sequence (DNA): TGCAGTGCTAGAGGAGTCTACGAGCAGTACTTC.